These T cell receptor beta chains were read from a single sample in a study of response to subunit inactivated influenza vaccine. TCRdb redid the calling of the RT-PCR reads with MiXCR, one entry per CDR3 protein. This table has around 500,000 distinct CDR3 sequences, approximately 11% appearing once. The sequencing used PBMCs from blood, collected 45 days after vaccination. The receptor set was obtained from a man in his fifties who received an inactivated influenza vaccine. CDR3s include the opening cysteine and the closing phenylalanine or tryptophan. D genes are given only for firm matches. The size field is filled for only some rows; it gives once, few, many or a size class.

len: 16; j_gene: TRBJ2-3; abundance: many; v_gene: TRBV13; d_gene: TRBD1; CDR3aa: CASSTPRDRGTDTQYF; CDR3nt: TGTGCCAGCAGCACCCCCCGGGACAGGGGAACAGATACGCAGTATTTT
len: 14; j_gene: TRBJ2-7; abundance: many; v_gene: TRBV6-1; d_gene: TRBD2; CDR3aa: CASSGTSGVDEQYF; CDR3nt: TGTGCCAGCAGTGGAACTAGCGGGGTCGACGAGCAGTACTTC
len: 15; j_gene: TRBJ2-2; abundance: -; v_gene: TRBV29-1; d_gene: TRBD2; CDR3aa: CSVRTSGVNTGELFF; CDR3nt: TGCAGCGTTAGGACTAGCGGGGTGAACACCGGGGAGCTGTTTTTT
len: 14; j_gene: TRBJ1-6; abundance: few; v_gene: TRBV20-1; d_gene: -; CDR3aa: CSAIGYSYNSPLHF; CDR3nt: TGCAGTGCTATCGGCTACTCCTATAATTCACCCCTCCACTTT
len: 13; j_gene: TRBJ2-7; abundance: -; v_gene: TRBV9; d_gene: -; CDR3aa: CASSSGPLRGQYF; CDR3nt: TGTGCCAGCAGCTCCGGTCCCCTACGAGGGCAGTACTTC
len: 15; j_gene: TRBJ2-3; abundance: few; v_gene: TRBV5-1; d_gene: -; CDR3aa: CASSPLGRTERAQYF; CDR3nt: TGCGCCAGCAGCCCACTGGGACGGACGGAGCGGGCGCAGTATTTT
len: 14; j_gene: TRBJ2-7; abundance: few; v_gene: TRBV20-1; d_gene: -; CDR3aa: CSAREPGNVQGQYF; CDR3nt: TGCAGTGCTAGAGAGCCGGGAAACGTGCAGGGGCAGTACTTC
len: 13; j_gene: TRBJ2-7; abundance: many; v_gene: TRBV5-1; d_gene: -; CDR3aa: CASSLPSTYEQYF; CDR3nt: TGCGCCAGCAGCTTACCGAGCACCTACGAGCAGTACTTC
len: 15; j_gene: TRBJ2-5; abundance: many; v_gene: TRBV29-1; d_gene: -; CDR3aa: CSVTLRGATQETQYF; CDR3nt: TGCAGCGTCACCCTACGGGGGGCTACTCAAGAGACCCAGTACTTC
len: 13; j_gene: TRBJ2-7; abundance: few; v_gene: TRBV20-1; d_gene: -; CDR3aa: CSANRQTSYEQYF; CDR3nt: TGCAGTGCTAATAGACAGACCTCCTACGAGCAGTACTTC
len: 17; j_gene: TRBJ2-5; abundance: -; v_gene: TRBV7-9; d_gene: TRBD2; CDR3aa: CASSLLFGLAEEETQYF; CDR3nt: TGTGCCAGCAGCTTACTTTTCGGACTAGCGGAAGAAGAGACCCAGTACTTC
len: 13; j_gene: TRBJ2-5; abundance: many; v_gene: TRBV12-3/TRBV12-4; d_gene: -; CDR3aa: CASSFFVQETQYF; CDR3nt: TGTGCCAGCAGTTTTTTTGTGCAAGAGACCCAGTACTTC
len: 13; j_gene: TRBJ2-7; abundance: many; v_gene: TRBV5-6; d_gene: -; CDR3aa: CASSFTDSYEQYF; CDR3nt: TGTGCCAGCAGCTTCACAGACTCCTACGAGCAGTACTTC
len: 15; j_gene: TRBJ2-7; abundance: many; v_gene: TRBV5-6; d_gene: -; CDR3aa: CASSLRQGGAYEQYF; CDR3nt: TGTGCCAGCAGCTTGAGACAGGGAGGTGCCTACGAGCAGTACTTC
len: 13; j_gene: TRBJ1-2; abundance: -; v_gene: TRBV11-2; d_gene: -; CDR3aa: CASSSLDRDGYTF; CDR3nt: TGTGCCAGCAGCTCGCTGGACAGAGATGGCTACACCTTC
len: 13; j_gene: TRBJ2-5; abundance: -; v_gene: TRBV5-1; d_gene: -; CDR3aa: CASSGASLRTQYF; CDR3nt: TGCGCCAGCAGCGGGGCCTCGTTGAGGACCCAGTACTTC
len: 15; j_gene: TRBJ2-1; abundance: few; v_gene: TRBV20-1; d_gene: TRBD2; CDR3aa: CSARDYQRGNNEQFF; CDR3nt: TGCAGTGCTAGAGATTACCAGCGGGGGAACAATGAGCAGTTCTTC
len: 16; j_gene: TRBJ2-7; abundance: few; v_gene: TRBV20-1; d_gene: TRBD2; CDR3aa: CSASEPRTSGSYEQYF; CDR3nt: TGCAGTGCTAGTGAACCTAGGACTAGCGGGAGCTACGAGCAGTACTTC
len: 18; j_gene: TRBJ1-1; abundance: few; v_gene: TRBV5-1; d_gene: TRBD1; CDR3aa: CASSLFRQGDWENTEAFF; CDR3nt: TGCGCCAGCAGCTTGTTCAGACAGGGGGATTGGGAGAACACTGAAGCTTTCTTT
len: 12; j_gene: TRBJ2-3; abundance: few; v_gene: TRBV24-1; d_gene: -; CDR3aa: CATSGNPDTQYF; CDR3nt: TGTGCCACTAGCGGTAACCCAGATACGCAGTATTTT
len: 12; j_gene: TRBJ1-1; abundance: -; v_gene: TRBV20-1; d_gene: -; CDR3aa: CSASEMNTEAFF; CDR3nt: TGCAGTGCTTCTGAGATGAACACTGAAGCTTTCTTT
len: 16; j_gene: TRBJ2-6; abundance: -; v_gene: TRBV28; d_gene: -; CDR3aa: CASGGTAPSGANVLTF; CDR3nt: TGTGCCAGCGGAGGGACAGCCCCCTCTGGGGCCAACGTCCTGACTTTC
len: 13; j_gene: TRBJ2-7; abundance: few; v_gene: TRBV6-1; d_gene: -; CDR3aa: CASLRDENYEQYF; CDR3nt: TGTGCCAGTCTCCGGGACGAGAACTACGAGCAGTACTTC
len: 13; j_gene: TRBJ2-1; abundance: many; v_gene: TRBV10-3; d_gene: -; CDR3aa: CAISGQAPSEQFF; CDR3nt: TGTGCCATCAGTGGACAGGCGCCAAGTGAGCAGTTCTTC
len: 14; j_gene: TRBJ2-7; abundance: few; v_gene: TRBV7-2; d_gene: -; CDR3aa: CASSLDIASYEQYF; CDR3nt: TGTGCCAGCAGCTTAGATATCGCCTCCTACGAGCAGTACTTC
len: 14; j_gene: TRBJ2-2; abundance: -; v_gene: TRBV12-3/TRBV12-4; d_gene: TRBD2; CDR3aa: CAGGGPLNTGELFF; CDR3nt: TGTGCCGGCGGGGGTCCCCTGAACACCGGGGAGCTGTTTTTT
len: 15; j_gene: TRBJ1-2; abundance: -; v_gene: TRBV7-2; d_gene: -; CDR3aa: CASSLSLGRDYGYTF; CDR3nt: TGTGCCAGCAGCTTAAGCCTTGGGAGGGACTATGGCTACACCTTC
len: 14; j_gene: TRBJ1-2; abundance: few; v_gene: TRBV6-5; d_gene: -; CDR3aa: CASSFRRSNYGYTF; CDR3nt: TGTGCCAGCAGTTTCAGACGGTCTAACTATGGCTACACCTTC
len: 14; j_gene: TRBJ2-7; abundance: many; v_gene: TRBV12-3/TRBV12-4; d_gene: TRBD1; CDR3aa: CASSFRRGHHEQYF; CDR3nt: TGTGCCAGCAGTTTTCGCAGGGGGCACCACGAGCAGTACTTC